These 27 T cell receptor beta chains share one sample of origin, sequenced in a study of T cell responses to AZD1222 COVID-19 vaccine. Libraries were prepared by immunoSEQ multiplex PCR; TCRdb keeps only in-frame clonotypes and omits some of them. The sample carries around 140,000 clones, around 89% recorded once. The material sequenced was peripheral blood, taken on day 0 of AZD1222 vaccination. These receptor sequences come from an adult in good health.

This sequence joins TRBV19 and TRBJ2-1, with 13 bases aligning to TRBD2. J lost 6 bases, V lost 4 bases, and 21 bases had no gene match. The germline CDR1 and CDR2 sequences are LNHDA and SQIVND (reference sequence). The CDR3 totals 21 residues. As DNA, the CDR3 is TGTGCCAGTAGTACCCCACAACGAGGGACTAGCGGGATAATTGCGGGCAATGAGCAGTTCTTC. Translation gives CASSTPQRGTSGIIAGNEQFF.

This rearrangement joins TRBV18 to TRBJ1-1, with D perhaps TRBD1 (6 bases). Germline V lookup: CDR1 KGHSH, CDR2 LQKENI. Deletions cut 2 bases from V and 1 base from J, with 14 bases between. This CDR3 has 16 residues. This chain's CDR3 is CASSPTHGTQNTEAFF. The CDR3 coding sequence is TGTGCCAGCTCACCAACCCACGGGACACAGAACACTGAAGCTTTCTTT.

On this clone: The sample carries other DNA sequences with the same CDR3. The rearrangement joins TRBV27 to TRBJ2-1; D is ambiguous. CDR1 and CDR2 (germline): MNHEY, SMNVEV (reference sequence). The V end was cut by 2 bases, the J end by 4 bases, with 3 bases between. This CDR3 spans 12 amino acids. DNA of the CDR3: TGTGCCAGCAGTTTAGGGTACAATGAGCAGTTCTTC. Its protein is CASSLGYNEQFF.

The chain recombines TRBV30 with TRBJ1-1; D unclear. In germline, CDR1 is GTSNPN, CDR2 SVGIG (reference sequence). CDR3 length: 12 amino acids. V gave up 2 bases and J gave up 0 bases, with 4 bases separating them. The CDR3 DNA is TGTGCCTGGAGTCGAATGAACACTGAAGCTTTCTTT. Protein: CAWSRMNTEAFF. Based on the CDR3 plus reference TRBV30 and TRBJ1-1, the full variable domain is SQTIHQWPATLVQPVGSPLSLECTVEGTSNPNLYWYRQAAGRGLQLLFYSVGIGQISSEVPQNLSASRPQDRQFILSSKKLLLSDSGFYLCAWSRMNTEAFFGQGTRLTVV.

The genes are TRBV30 and TRBJ2-2, with 8 bases fitting TRBD2. The CDR3 runs to 16 residues. Trimming at V came to 0 bases and at J to 6 bases, leaving 9 bases not matched to a gene. The germline V gene has CDR1 GTSNPN and CDR2 SVGIG (reference sequence). DNA of the CDR3: TGTGCCTGGAGTGTACCCCCGCTAGCGGGCCCCGGGGAGCTGTTTTTT. Its protein product is CAWSVPPLAGPGELFF.

The gene calls are TRBV19 and TRBJ1-2; possibly TRBD1 for D (5 bases). V was cut by 3 bases and J by 7 bases, with 9 bases left in between. The CDR3 totals 12 residues. The V gene's germline CDR1 is LNHDA and CDR2 SQIVND (reference sequence). CDR3 DNA: TGTGCCAGTAGTATTGGGGGAGTTGGCTACACCTTC. Its translation: CASSIGGVGYTF.

V is TRBV18 and J is TRBJ1-2; 10 positions agree with TRBD1. Germline CDR1 KGHSH, CDR2 LQKENI. The CDR3 extends over 16 amino acids. The trim removed 3 bases at V and 4 bases at J, leaving 8 bases unmatched. The CDR3 loop is CASSPSDRGLVYGYTF. DNA for the CDR3: TGTGCCAGCTCACCCAGCGACAGGGGGCTTGTCTATGGCTACACCTTC. Filled out from reference TRBV18 and TRBJ1-2, the complete variable domain reads NAGVMQNPRHLVRRRGQEARLRCSPMKGHSHVYWYRQLPEEGLKFMVYLQKENIIDESGMPKERFSAEFPKEGPSILRIQQVVRGDSAAYFCASSPSDRGLVYGYTFGSGTRLTVV.

The chain employs TRBV29-1 and TRBJ1-3; a possible D gene is TRBD1 (6 bases). The CDR3 contains 15 residues. The germline CDR1 and CDR2 sequences are SQVTM and ANQGSEA. CDR3 sequence (DNA): TGCAGTGGGGGGCAGAGTACCCTCTCTGGAAACACCATATATTTT. The encoded protein is CSGGQSTLSGNTIYF.

The chain has TRBV19 and TRBJ1-5, with unresolved D. The CDR3 runs to 17 residues. Looked up from germline, CDR1 is LNHDA and CDR2 is SQIVND (reference sequence). Trimming cost V 0 bases and J 2 bases, with 14 bases left between them. CDR3 sequence: CASSIDLRAAGNQPQHF. CDR3 in DNA: TGTGCCAGTAGTATAGATCTCCGGGCCGCAGGCAATCAGCCCCAGCATTTT.

This chain uses TRBV6-1 with TRBJ1-5; perhaps TRBD1 as D (5 bases). The CDR3 covers 15 residues. The V end lost 3 bases, the J end lost 3 bases, and 12 bases lay between the germline ends. Germline values: CDR1 MNHNS, CDR2 SASEGT. In DNA form, the CDR3 reads TGTGCCAGCAGTGAGGGTGGACATATCAATCAGCCCCAGCATTTT. As protein: CASSEGGHINQPQHF.

The V call is TRBV5-1, the J call TRBJ1-3; D not certain. The germline V and J ends were trimmed by 5 bases and 1 base, with 13 bases remaining between them. Per the germline V gene, CDR1 is SGHRS and CDR2 is YFSETQ. This CDR3 comprises 15 residues. The CDR3 nucleotides are TGCGCCAGCAGGTCGGGCAGCACTTCTGGAAACACCATATATTTT. It translates to CASRSGSTSGNTIYF.

This chain joins TRBV25-1 and TRBJ1-2; a weak D match, TRBD1 (5 bases). With 2 bases removed from V and 7 bases from J, the gap between germline ends came to 14 bases. The germline CDR1 and CDR2 sequences are MGHDK and SYGVNS. This CDR3 is built from 14 residues. The CDR3 loop reads CASSEPTGVSGYTF. CDR3 sequence (DNA): TGTGCCAGCAGTGAACCCACAGGAGTAAGTGGCTACACCTTC.

This clone was seen a single time. V and J are TRBV3-1 (or the pseudogene TRBV3-2) and TRBJ2-1, with 9 bases identical to TRBD2. V trimming: 0 bases; J trimming: 4 bases; junction bases outside the gene matches: 10. CDR3 length: 18 amino acids. Germline CDR1 LGHDT, CDR2 YNNKEL (reference sequence). The DNA for the CDR3 is TGTGCCAGCAGCCAAGAACCCCTAGCGGGAAGGCAGTACAATGAGCAGTTCTTC. Its translation is CASSQEPLAGRQYNEQFF.

The J gene is TRBJ2-5, the V gene TRBV27, with 12 bases fitting TRBD2. The CDR3 runs to 16 residues. CDR1 is MNHEY and CDR2 is SMNVEV in the germline V gene (reference sequence). Germline trimming cut 7 bases from V and 5 bases from J; bases unmatched to any gene: 11. Written as DNA, the CDR3 is TGTGCCAGCACCCCTCGGTTTGGACTAGCGGGGGAGACCCAGTACTTC. Encoded protein: CASTPRFGLAGETQYF.

The V call is TRBV5-1, the J call TRBJ2-7; 9 bases map to TRBD1. This CDR3 contains 14 residues. With 4 bases clipped from V and 3 bases from J, the junction kept 5 bases outside the gene matches. Germline CDR1 is SGHRS and CDR2 is YFSETQ. This CDR3 is CASSPGTGLYEQYF. CDR3 DNA: TGCGCCAGCAGCCCCGGGACAGGGCTCTACGAGCAGTACTTC.

The chain carries TRBV30 and TRBJ1-1; D ambiguous. This CDR3 is 16 amino acids long. Per the germline V gene, CDR1 is GTSNPN and CDR2 is SVGIG (reference sequence). The germline V and J ends were trimmed by 3 bases and 1 base, with 18 bases remaining between them. As DNA, the CDR3 is TGTGCCTGGAGCCCTGGGTTGATTTCAACGAACACTGAAGCTTTCTTT. It translates to CAWSPGLISTNTEAFF.

This clone was counted a single time. The rearrangement joins TRBV4-2 to TRBJ1-5, with D possibly matching TRBD1 (5 bases). The ends were cut back, 4 bases at V and 4 bases at J, with 8 bases in the middle. Germline CDR1 is LGHNA and CDR2 is YNFKEQ. There are 13 residues in the CDR3. CDR3 in amino acids: CASSLGVNQPQHF. CDR3 bases: TGTGCCAGCAGCCTAGGGGTGAATCAGCCCCAGCATTTT.

The gene calls are TRBV28 and TRBJ1-2; D gene ambiguous. The germline V and J ends were trimmed by 4 bases and 4 bases, with 4 bases remaining between them. Germline loops: CDR1 MDHEN, CDR2 SYDVKM. This CDR3 comprises 11 residues. Written as DNA, the CDR3 is TGTGCCAGCAGTTCCAGCTATGGCTACACCTTC. This codes for CASSSSYGYTF.

The V gene is TRBV15, the J gene TRBJ1-2; D is possibly TRBD1 (5 bases). The germline V gene encodes CDR1 LNHNV and CDR2 YYDKDF (reference sequence). Trimming cost V 5 bases and J 0 bases, with 7 bases left between them. CDR3 length: 13 amino acids. CDR3 in DNA: TGTGCCACCAGCCGGGGGGCTAACTATGGCTACACCTTC. Its translation: CATSRGANYGYTF.

The chain recombines TRBV5-1 with TRBJ2-5; unclear D gene. There are 13 residues in the CDR3. Germline-derived CDR1 and CDR2 are SGHRS and YFSETQ. The V gene lost 4 bases and the J gene lost 5 bases, with 12 bases spanning the gap. CDR3 coding DNA: TGCGCCAGCAGCCTTTACCCCACCGAGACCCAGTACTTC. Amino acids: CASSLYPTETQYF.

This clone has only one observation. The chain carries TRBV5-6 and TRBJ2-7, with TRBD2 matching 10 bases. Germline lookup yields CDR1 SGHDT and CDR2 YYEEEE. V lost 4 bases and J lost 7; bases outside the gene matches: 8. CDR3 length: 14 residues. CDR3 DNA sequence: TGTGCCAGCAGCGCTAGACTAGCGGGCTTTGAGCAGTACTTC. This encodes CASSARLAGFEQYF.

The chain links TRBV30 to TRBJ1-1, with TRBD1 identical over 7 bases. This CDR3 region has 12 residues. CDR1 is GTSNPN, CDR2 SVGIG, per germline (reference sequence). V shed 4 bases, J shed 11 bases, and the junction held 10 bases outside the gene matches. For the CDR3, the DNA is TGTGCCTGGATTAAGACAGGGTTTGGGGCTTTCTTT. This gives the protein CAWIKTGFGAFF. The whole variable domain, filled in from reference TRBV30 and TRBJ1-1, reads SQTIHQWPATLVQPVGSPLSLECTVEGTSNPNLYWYRQAAGRGLQLLFYSVGIGQISSEVPQNLSASRPQDRQFILSSKKLLLSDSGFYLCAWIKTGFGAFFGQGTRLTVV.

This clone has just a few counts. The chain links TRBV2 to TRBJ1-5; D is ambiguous. V lost 4 bases and J 4 bases, leaving 14 bases between the germline ends. The germline CDR1 and CDR2 sequences are SNHLY and FYNNEI. The CDR3 is made up of 15 amino acids. The CDR3 spells CASSVEEATNQPQHF. In DNA form, the CDR3 reads TGTGCCAGCAGTGTTGAGGAGGCTACGAATCAGCCCCAGCATTTT. The full variable domain, in which reference TRBV2 and TRBJ1-5 provide the parts outside the CDR3, is EPEVTQTPSHQVTQMGQEVILRCVPISNHLYFYWYRQILGQKVEFLVSFYNNEISEKSEIFDDQFSVERPDGSNFTLKIRSTKLEDSAMYFCASSVEEATNQPQHFGDGTRLSIL.

The chain uses TRBV5-4 and TRBJ2-3; perhaps TRBD1 as D (5 bases). CDR1 is SGHNT, CDR2 YYREEE, per germline (reference sequence). The V gene lost 0 bases and the J gene lost 1 base, with 15 bases spanning the gap. The CDR3 length is 17 residues. The CDR3 coding sequence is TGTGCCAGCAGCTTGGCCACTGGTATAGGGGGCACAGATACGCAGTATTTT. Translating gives CASSLATGIGGTDTQYF.

The V call is TRBV7-6, the J call TRBJ1-2; 8 bases fit TRBD1. V shed 4 bases, J shed 13 bases, and the junction held 11 bases outside the gene matches. Germline values: CDR1 SGHVS, CDR2 FNYEAQ. There are 13 residues in the CDR3. The CDR3 region has the DNA TGTGCCAGCAGCTCTCGACAGGGGCCCAAGCCCACCTTC. Translation gives CASSSRQGPKPTF. The entire variable domain, with the rest obtained from reference TRBV7-6 and TRBJ1-2, is as follows: GAGVSQSPRYKVTKRGQDVALRCDPISGHVSLYWYRQALGQGPEFLTYFNYEAQQDKSGLPNDRFSAERPEGSISTLTIQRTEQRDSAMYRCASSSRQGPKPTFGSGTRLTVV.

The chain links TRBV19 to TRBJ1-2; 7 nucleotides match TRBD1. The CDR3 totals 13 residues. Germline CDR1 is LNHDA and CDR2 is SQIVND (reference sequence). The junction had 6 bases not matched to a gene; V was cut back by 6 bases and J by 5 bases. The CDR3 is CASRETGKYGYTF. The CDR3 DNA reads as TGTGCCAGTAGGGAGACAGGGAAGTATGGCTACACCTTC.

V is TRBV28 and J is TRBJ1-2; 7 bases agree with TRBD1. Trimming cost V 3 bases and J 2 bases; bases outside gene matches: 6. Germline V CDR1 and CDR2: MDHEN, SYDVKM. The CDR3 is made up of 15 amino acids. CDR3 bases: TGTGCCAGCAGTTTTGCCGGACAGGACAACTATGGCTACACCTTC. It yields the protein CASSFAGQDNYGYTF.